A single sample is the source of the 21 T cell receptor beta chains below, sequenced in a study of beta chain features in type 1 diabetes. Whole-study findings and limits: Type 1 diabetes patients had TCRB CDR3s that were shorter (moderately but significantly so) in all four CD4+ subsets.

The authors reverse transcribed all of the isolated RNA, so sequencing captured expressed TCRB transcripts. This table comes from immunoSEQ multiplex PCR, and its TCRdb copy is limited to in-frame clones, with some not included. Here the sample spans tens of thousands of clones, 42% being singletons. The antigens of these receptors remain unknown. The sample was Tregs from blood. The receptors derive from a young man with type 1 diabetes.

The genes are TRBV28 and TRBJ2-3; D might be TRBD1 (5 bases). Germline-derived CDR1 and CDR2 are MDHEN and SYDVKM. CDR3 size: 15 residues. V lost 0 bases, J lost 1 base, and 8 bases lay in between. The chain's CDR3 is CASSLWSRGTDTQYF. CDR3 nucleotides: TGTGCCAGCAGTTTATGGTCCAGGGGCACAGATACGCAGTATTTT. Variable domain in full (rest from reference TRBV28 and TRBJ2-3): DVKVTQSSRYLVKRTGEKVFLECVQDMDHENMFWYRQDPGLGLRLIYFSYDVKMKEKGDIPEGYSVSREKKERFSLILESASTNQTSMYLCASSLWSRGTDTQYFGPGTRLTVL.

The CDR3 DNA sequence: TGTGCCAGCAGCCGGACTAGCGGGAGCTACGAGCAGTACTTC. This codes for CASSRTSGSYEQYF. V usage is TRBV2 and J usage is TRBJ2-7; TRBD2 matches at 13 bases. CDR3 length: 14 residues. J was trimmed by 3 bases and V by 6 bases; bases with no gene match: 2. The germline gives CDR1 SNHLY, CDR2 FYNNEI.

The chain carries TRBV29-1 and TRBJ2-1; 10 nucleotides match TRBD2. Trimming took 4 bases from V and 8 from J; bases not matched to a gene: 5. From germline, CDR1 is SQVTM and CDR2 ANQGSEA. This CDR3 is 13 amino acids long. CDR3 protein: CSVVAGGLHEQFF. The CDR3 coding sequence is TGCAGCGTTGTAGCGGGAGGACTCCATGAGCAGTTCTTC.

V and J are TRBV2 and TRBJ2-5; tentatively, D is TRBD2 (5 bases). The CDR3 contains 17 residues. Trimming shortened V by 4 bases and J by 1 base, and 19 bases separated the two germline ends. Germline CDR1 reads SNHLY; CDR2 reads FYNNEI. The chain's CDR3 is CASSGPPGRTFQETQYF. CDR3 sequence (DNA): TGTGCCAGCAGTGGGCCTCCAGGACGGACTTTCCAAGAGACCCAGTACTTC.

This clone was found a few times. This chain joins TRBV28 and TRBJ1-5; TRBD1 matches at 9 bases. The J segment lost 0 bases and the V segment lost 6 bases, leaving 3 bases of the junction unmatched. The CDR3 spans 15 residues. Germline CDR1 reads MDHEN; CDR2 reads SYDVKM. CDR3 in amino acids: CASRTGGSSNQPQHF. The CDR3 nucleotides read TGTGCCAGCAGAACAGGGGGCTCTAGCAATCAGCCCCAGCATTTT.

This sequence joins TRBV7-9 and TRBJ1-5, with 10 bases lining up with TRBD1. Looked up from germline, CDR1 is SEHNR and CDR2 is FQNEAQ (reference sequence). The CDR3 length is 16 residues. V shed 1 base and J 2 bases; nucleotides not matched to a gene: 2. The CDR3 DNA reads TGTGCCAGCAGCTTAGGACAGGGGGCAGGCAATCAGCCCCAGCATTTT. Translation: CASSLGQGAGNQPQHF.

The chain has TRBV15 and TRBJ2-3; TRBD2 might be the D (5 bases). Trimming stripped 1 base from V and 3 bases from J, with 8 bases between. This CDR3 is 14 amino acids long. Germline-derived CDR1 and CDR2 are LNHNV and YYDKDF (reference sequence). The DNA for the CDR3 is TGTGCCACCAGCAGAGGGGAGCTGACAGATACGCAGTATTTT. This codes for CATSRGELTDTQYF.

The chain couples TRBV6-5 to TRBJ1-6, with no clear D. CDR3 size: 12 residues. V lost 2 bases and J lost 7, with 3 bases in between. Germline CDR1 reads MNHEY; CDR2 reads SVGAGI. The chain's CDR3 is CASSYPNSPLHF. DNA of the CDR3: TGTGCCAGCAGTTACCCAAATTCACCCCTCCACTTT.

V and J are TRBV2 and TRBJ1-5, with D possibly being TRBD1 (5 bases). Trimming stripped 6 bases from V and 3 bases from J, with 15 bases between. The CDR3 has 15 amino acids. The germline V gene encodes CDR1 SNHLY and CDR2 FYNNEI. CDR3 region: CASRGEGSANQPQHF. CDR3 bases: TGTGCCAGCAGGGGGGAGGGCTCCGCCAATCAGCCCCAGCATTTT.

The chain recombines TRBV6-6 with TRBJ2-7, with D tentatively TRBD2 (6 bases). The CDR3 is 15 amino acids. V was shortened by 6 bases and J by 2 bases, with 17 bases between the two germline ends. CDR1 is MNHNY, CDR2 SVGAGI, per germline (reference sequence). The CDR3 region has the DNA TGTGCCAGCAGACCCCGAATAGCGGATGCCTACGAGCAGTACTTC. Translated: CASRPRIADAYEQYF.

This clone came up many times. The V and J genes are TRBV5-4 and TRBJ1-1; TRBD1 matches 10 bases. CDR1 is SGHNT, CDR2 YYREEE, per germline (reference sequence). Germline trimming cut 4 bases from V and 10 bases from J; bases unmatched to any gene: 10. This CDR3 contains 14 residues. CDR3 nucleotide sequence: TGTGCCAGCAGCCCCGGGACAGGGGACGGTGGAGCTTTCTTT. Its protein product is CASSPGTGDGGAFF.

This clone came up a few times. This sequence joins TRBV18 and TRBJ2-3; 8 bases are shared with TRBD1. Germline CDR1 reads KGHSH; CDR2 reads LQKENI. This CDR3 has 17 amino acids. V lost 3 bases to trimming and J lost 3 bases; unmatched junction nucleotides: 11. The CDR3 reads CASSPWTGIVVTDTQYF. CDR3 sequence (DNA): TGTGCCAGCTCACCCTGGACAGGGATAGTGGTAACAGATACGCAGTATTTT.

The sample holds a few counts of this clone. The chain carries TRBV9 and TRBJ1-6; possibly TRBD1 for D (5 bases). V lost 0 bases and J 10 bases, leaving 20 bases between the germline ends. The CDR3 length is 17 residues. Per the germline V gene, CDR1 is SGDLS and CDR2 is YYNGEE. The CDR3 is CASSVDSGLEMRSPLHF. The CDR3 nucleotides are TGTGCCAGCAGCGTAGATTCGGGACTGGAGATGAGGTCACCCCTCCACTTT.

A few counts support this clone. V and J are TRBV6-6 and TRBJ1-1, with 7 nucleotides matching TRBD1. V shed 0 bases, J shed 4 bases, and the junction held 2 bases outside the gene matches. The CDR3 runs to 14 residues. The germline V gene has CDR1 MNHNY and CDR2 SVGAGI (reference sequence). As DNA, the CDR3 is TGTGCCAGCAGTTACTCTCAGGGGGGCACTGAAGCTTTCTTT. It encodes CASSYSQGGTEAFF.

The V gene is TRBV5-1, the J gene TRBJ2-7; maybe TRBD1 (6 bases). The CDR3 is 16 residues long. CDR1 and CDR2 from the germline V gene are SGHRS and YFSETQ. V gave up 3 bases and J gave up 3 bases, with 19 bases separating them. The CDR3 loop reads CASSSSTGTRRYEQYF. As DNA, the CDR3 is TGCGCCAGCAGCTCCTCCACCGGGACACGGCGCTACGAGCAGTACTTC.

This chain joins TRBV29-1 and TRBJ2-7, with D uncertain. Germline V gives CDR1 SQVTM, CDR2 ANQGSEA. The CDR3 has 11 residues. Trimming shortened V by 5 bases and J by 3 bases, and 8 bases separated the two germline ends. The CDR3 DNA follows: TGCAGCGTTTTTGACAACTACGAGCAGTACTTC. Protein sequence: CSVFDNYEQYF.

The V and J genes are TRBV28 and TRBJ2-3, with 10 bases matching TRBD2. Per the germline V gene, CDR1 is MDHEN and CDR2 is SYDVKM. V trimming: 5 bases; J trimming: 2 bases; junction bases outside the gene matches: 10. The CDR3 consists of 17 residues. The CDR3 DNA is TGTGCCAGCAGTCTTTTAGCGGGAGGTGGGAACACAGATACGCAGTATTTT. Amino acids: CASSLLAGGGNTDTQYF. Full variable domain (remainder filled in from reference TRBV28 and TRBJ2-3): DVKVTQSSRYLVKRTGEKVFLECVQDMDHENMFWYRQDPGLGLRLIYFSYDVKMKEKGDIPEGYSVSREKKERFSLILESASTNQTSMYLCASSLLAGGGNTDTQYFGPGTRLTVL.

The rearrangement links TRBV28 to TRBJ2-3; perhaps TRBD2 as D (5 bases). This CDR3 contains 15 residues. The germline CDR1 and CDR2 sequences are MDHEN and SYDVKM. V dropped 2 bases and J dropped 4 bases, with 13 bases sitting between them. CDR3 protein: CASSLKIAMADTQYF. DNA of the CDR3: TGTGCCAGCAGTTTAAAGATAGCGATGGCAGATACGCAGTATTTT.

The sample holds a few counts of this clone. The CDR3 protein is CASSAGTGANQPQHF. In nucleotides, the CDR3 is TGTGCCAGCAGCGCCGGGACAGGGGCTAATCAGCCCCAGCATTTT. The chain employs TRBV6-5 and TRBJ1-5; 10 bases are a match to TRBD1. Per germline, CDR1 MNHEY and CDR2 SVGAGI. This CDR3 spans 15 amino acids. Trimming cost V 6 bases and J 4 bases; bases outside gene matches: 6.

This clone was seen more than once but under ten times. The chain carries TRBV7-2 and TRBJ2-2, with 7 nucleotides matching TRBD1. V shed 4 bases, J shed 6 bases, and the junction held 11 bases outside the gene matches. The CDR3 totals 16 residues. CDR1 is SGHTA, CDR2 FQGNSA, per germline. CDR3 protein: CASSWAGTVMAGELFF. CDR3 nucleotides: TGTGCCAGCAGCTGGGCCGGGACAGTGATGGCCGGGGAGCTGTTTTTT.

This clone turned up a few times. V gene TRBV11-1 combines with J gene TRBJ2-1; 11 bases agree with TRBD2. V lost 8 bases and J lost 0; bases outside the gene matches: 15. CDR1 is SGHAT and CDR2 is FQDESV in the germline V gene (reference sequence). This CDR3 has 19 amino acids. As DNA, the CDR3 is TGTGCCAGCTCGGAGATTGGGACTAGCGGCTTTAGCTCCTACAATGAGCAGTTCTTC. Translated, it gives CASSEIGTSGFSSYNEQFF.